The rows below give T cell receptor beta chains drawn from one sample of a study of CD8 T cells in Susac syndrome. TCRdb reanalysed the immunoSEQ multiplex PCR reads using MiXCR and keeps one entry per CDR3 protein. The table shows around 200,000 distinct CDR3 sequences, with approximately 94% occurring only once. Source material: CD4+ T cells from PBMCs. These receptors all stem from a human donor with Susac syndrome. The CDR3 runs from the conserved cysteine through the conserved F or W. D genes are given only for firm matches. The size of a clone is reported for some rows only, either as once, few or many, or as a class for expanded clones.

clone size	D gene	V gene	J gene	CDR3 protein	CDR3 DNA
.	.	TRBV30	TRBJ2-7	CAWSVSGSEQYF	TGTGCCTGGAGTGTATCGGGGTCCGAGCAGTACTTC
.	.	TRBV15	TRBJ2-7	CATSRKLTSYEQYF	TGTGCCACCAGCAGAAAATTGACCTCCTACGAGCAGTACTTC
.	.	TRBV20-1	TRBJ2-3	CSASFDRGYTDTQYF	TGCAGTGCTAGCTTCGACAGAGGTTACACAGATACGCAGTATTTT
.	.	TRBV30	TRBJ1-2	CAWGPAPYGYTF	TGTGCCTGGGGCCCCGCTCCTTATGGCTACACCTTC
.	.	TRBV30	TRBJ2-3	CAWSGGKGRTQYF	TGTGCCTGGAGTGGCGGGAAGGGGCGTACGCAGTATTTT
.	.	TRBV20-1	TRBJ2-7	CSARGGGRYEQYF	TGCAGTGCTAGGGGTGGGGGCCGCTACGAGCAGTACTTC
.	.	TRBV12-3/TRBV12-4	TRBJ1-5	CASSLDTNSNQPQHF	TGTGCCAGCAGTTTAGATACTAACAGCAATCAGCCCCAGCATTTT
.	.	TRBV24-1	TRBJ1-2	CATSDLYGYTF	TGTGCCACCAGTGACCTCTATGGCTACACCTTC
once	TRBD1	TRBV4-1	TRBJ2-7	CASSQEIAGGKYEQYF	TGCGCCAGCAGCCAAGAAATTGCAGGGGGCAAGTACGAGCAGTACTTC
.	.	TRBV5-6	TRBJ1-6	CASSLMDLTDSPLHF	TGTGCCAGCAGCTTAATGGACCTCACGGATTCACCCCTCCACTTT
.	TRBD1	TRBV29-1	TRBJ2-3	CSVDFGQGGDTQYF	TGCAGCGTTGATTTTGGACAGGGTGGGGATACGCAGTATTTT
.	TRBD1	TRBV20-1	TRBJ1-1	CSASQTGGYTEAFF	TGCAGTGCTTCTCAGACAGGGGGCTACACTGAAGCTTTCTTT
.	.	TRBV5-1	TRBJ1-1	CASTWGDTEAFF	TGCGCCAGCACGTGGGGGGACACTGAAGCTTTCTTT
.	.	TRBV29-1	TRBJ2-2	CSADNTGELFF	TGCAGCGCGGACAACACCGGGGAGCTGTTTTTT
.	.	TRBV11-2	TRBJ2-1	CASSLVASTFF	TGTGCCAGCAGCTTAGTGGCTAGCACGTTCTTC
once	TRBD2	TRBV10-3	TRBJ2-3	CAISESPRGVTDTQYF	TGTGCCATCAGTGAGTCTCCACGGGGGGTAACAGATACGCAGTATTTT